This T cell receptor beta chain was observed in a study of blood T cell repertoires in COVID-19. Background on the study: Researchers got acute and convalescent COVID-19 samples from the United States, Italy and Spain. T cells, B-cell-depleted T cells, or PBMCs provided the cDNA or gDNA that served as material.

Points on this clone: A read error is likely, as this CDR3 ends without the conserved phenylalanine or tryptophan. It is unclear where the CDR3 begins or ends on the DNA, so no DNA is shown, and the CDR3 is as TCRdb lists it.

Original processing notes: By means of reference gene primer amplification, nucleated cell counts were estimated. TCRdb keeps only in-frame clones here, not all; method: immunoSEQ multiplex PCR. V and J calls plus clone size are reproduced from that table; the DNA served to infer D and trimming. The top ten clones hold approximately 9.2% of a sample with under 150,000 clones, roughly 79% of them seen once. The CDR3 is made up of 21 amino acids, end residues included. V usage is TRBV7-5 and J usage is TRBJ2-7; no check of the table's D call, TRBD1, against the DNA was made. TRBV7-5 is an annotated pseudogene. The receptor was isolated from a human donor with acute or convalescent COVID-19. The donor label of this sample is uncertain. The sample taken for sequencing was peripheral blood. The CDR3: CARSLRFGSRDRENSEMWGPA.